A selection of T cell receptor beta chains follows, all from one sample in a study of T cell responses to AZD1222 COVID-19 vaccine. Clones were read by immunoSEQ multiplex PCR, and TCRdb kept only the in-frame ones, dropping some. The data contain about 120,000 clones, approximately 90% of them singletons. The source was peripheral blood, collected 28 days after the second AZD1222 dose. The receptors come from an adult who received the AZD1222 COVID-19 vaccine. CDR3s include the opening cysteine and the closing phenylalanine or tryptophan. The D gene is left open where the match is weak. Clone size is stated in some rows and not others, as once, few, many or a class when expanded.

>TRBV27|-|TRBD1|TRBJ1-1
CASRRTGGFTEAFF
TGTGCCAGCAGGCGCACAGGGGGCTTCACTGAAGCTTTCTTT
>TRBV28|few|TRBD2|TRBJ2-3
CASSTGGLAGPPPSTDTQYF
TGTGCCAGCAGTACGGGGGGACTAGCGGGACCCCCGCCTAGCACAGATACGCAGTATTTT
>TRBV30|-|TRBD2|TRBJ2-5
CAWSSGGETQYF
TGTGCCTGGAGTTCCGGGGGGGAGACCCAGTACTTC
>TRBV4-1|-|-|TRBJ1-2
CASSQGKGDYGYTF
TGCGCCAGCAGCCAAGGTAAGGGCGACTATGGCTACACCTTC
>TRBV5-1|-|TRBD1|TRBJ1-1
CASSLGAGGGTEAFF
TGCGCCAGCAGCTTGGGGGCAGGGGGCGGCACTGAAGCTTTCTTT
>TRBV5-6|-|-|TRBJ2-7
CASSLLKRAGTYEQYF
TGTGCCAGCAGCTTGCTCAAACGGGCAGGGACCTACGAGCAGTACTTC
>TRBV4-1|-|-|TRBJ1-2
CASSQSLTEKGYYTF
TGCGCCAGCAGCCAAAGCCTTACGGAAAAAGGGTATTACACCTTC
>TRBV7-2|few|-|TRBJ2-6
CASSPTSGQGFGANVLTF
TGTGCCAGCAGCCCTACTAGCGGACAGGGCTTTGGGGCCAACGTCCTGACTTTC
>TRBV4-3|few|-|TRBJ1-5
CASSQDLKDQPQHF
TGCGCCAGCAGCCAAGATTTAAAAGACCAGCCCCAGCATTTT
>TRBV6-2/TRBV6-3|-|-|TRBJ1-5
CASSYDGGAGQPQHF
TGTGCCAGCAGTTACGATGGGGGCGCGGGTCAGCCCCAGCATTTT
>TRBV6-1|-|TRBD2|TRBJ2-7
CASSEVTSGNYEQYF
TGTGCCAGCAGTGAAGTTACTAGCGGCAACTACGAGCAGTACTTC
>TRBV3-1/TRBV3-2|-|-|TRBJ1-1
CASSQGEDENTEAFF
TGTGCCAGCAGCCAGGGGGAAGATGAGAACACTGAAGCTTTCTTT
>TRBV20-1|-|-|TRBJ1-3
CSASGGPGNTIYF
TGCAGTGCTAGTGGGGGGCCTGGAAACACCATATATTTT
>TRBV28|once|-|TRBJ1-1
CASRVSNTEAFF
TGTGCCAGCAGGGTCTCGAACACTGAAGCTTTCTTT
>TRBV12-3/TRBV12-4|-|-|TRBJ1-6
CASSFKGRSPLHF
TGTGCCAGCAGTTTCAAGGGGAGATCACCCCTCCACTTT
>TRBV5-1|few|TRBD1|TRBJ1-4
CASSLEGTANEKLFF
TGCGCCAGCAGCTTGGAAGGGACAGCTAATGAAAAACTGTTTTTT
>TRBV7-9|-|TRBD2|TRBJ2-3
CASSLMVGGDTQYF
TGTGCCAGCAGCTTAATGGTGGGGGGGGATACGCAGTATTTT
>TRBV29-1|few|-|TRBJ1-5
CSVARDSNQPQHF
TGCAGCGTTGCTAGGGATAGCAATCAGCCCCAGCATTTT
>TRBV5-4|-|-|TRBJ2-5
CASSLGGDETQYF
TGTGCCAGCAGCTTGGGCGGGGACGAGACCCAGTACTTC
>TRBV6-5|-|-|TRBJ1-6
CASRVQGPGSPLHF
TGTGCCAGCAGAGTACAGGGCCCCGGATCACCCCTCCACTTT
>TRBV7-3|-|TRBD2|TRBJ2-1
CASSRELAGARNEQFF
TGTGCCAGCAGCCGCGAACTAGCGGGGGCACGGAATGAGCAGTTCTTC
>TRBV14|-|-|TRBJ1-1
CASSFGAGTEAFF
TGTGCCAGCAGTTTCGGAGCTGGCACTGAAGCTTTCTTT
>TRBV29-1|-|TRBD1|TRBJ2-5
CSVEGRGETQYF
TGCAGCGTTGAGGGCAGGGGGGAGACCCAGTACTTC
>TRBV29-1|-|-|TRBJ2-2
CSVRGTWDTGELFF
TGCAGCGTTCGGGGGACGTGGGACACCGGGGAGCTGTTTTTT
>TRBV6-5|-|-|TRBJ2-1
CASSSVYEHNEQFF
TGTGCCAGCAGTTCTGTTTACGAACACAATGAGCAGTTCTTC
>TRBV3-1/TRBV3-2|-|TRBD2|TRBJ2-7
CASSQDGGEWDEQYF
TGTGCCAGCAGCCAAGATGGGGGGGAATGGGACGAGCAGTACTTC
>TRBV6-6|-|-|TRBJ1-6
CASSYSGVDSPLHF
TGTGCCAGCAGTTACTCAGGGGTAGATTCACCCCTCCACTTT
>TRBV14|few|-|TRBJ1-1
CASSQSLNGLRNTEAFF
TGTGCCAGCAGCCAATCCCTCAACGGACTTAGGAACACTGAAGCTTTCTTT
>TRBV27|-|-|TRBJ1-1
CASSWVGLIGDTEAFF
TGTGCCAGCAGTTGGGTAGGACTAATTGGCGACACTGAAGCTTTCTTT
>TRBV10-1|-|-|TRBJ2-1
CASTCARDSYNEQFF
TGCGCCAGCACCTGCGCGAGGGACTCCTACAATGAGCAGTTCTTC
>TRBV15|-|-|TRBJ1-1
CATLQGTEAFF
TGTGCCACGTTACAGGGTACTGAAGCTTTCTTT
>TRBV28|-|TRBD1|TRBJ1-5
CASSLLYRGDNQPQHF
TGTGCCAGCAGTTTATTATACAGGGGCGACAATCAGCCCCAGCATTTT
>TRBV10-3|-|-|TRBJ1-1
CAISLGGKDTEAFF
TGTGCCATCAGTTTGGGCGGCAAGGACACTGAAGCTTTCTTT
>TRBV27|once|-|TRBJ2-1
CASSLTGPSYNEQFF
TGTGCCAGCAGTTTAACAGGGCCATCCTACAATGAGCAGTTCTTC
>TRBV7-2|-|-|TRBJ1-5
CASSLNRDSNQPQHF
TGTGCCAGCAGCTTGAACAGGGATAGCAATCAGCCCCAGCATTTT
>TRBV5-4|-|-|TRBJ1-6
CASSSPGGSPLHF
TGTGCCAGCAGCTCCCCCGGCGGGTCACCCCTCCACTTT
>TRBV6-5|-|-|TRBJ2-1
CASRRGYNEQFF
TGTGCCAGCAGACGGGGCTACAATGAGCAGTTCTTC
>TRBV19|-|TRBD1|TRBJ1-4
CASSNHPGQGDEKLFF
TGTGCCAGTAGTAACCACCCGGGACAGGGGGATGAAAAACTGTTTTTT
>TRBV28|-|-|TRBJ1-1
CASRLGGEAFF
TGTGCCAGCCGCCTTGGGGGGGAAGCTTTCTTT
>TRBV6-5|-|-|TRBJ1-4
CASSYSGRGEKLFF
TGTGCCAGCAGTTACTCCGGGAGAGGAGAAAAGCTGTTTTTT
>TRBV29-1|-|TRBD1|TRBJ1-1
CSVVKKIGTGSTEAFF
TGCAGCGTTGTTAAAAAGATTGGGACAGGGAGCACTGAAGCTTTCTTT
>TRBV5-4|few|-|TRBJ1-2
CASSLGSLSYGYTF
TGTGCCAGCAGCTTGGGCAGCCTAAGCTATGGCTACACCTTC
>TRBV6-1|-|-|TRBJ2-5
CASSEGPNWGETQYF
TGTGCCAGCAGTGAAGGACCTAATTGGGGTGAGACCCAGTACTTC
>TRBV7-9|-|-|TRBJ1-4
CASSSPEDRGEKLFF
TGTGCCAGCAGCTCTCCGGAGGACCGGGGGGAAAAACTGTTTTTT
>TRBV3-1/TRBV3-2|-|-|TRBJ1-2
CASSLEGRDYGYTF
TGTGCCAGCAGCCTTGAGGGTAGGGACTATGGCTACACCTTC
>TRBV3-1/TRBV3-2|-|-|TRBJ2-4
CASSQRGGLGNIQYF
TGTGCCAGCAGCCAAAGAGGGGGGCTGGGAAACATTCAGTACTTC
>TRBV7-8|-|TRBD1|TRBJ1-4
CASSSLDRGPEKLFF
TGTGCCAGCAGCTCCCTGGACAGGGGGCCTGAAAAACTGTTTTTT
>TRBV27|-|-|TRBJ1-2
CASSSKGGNYGYTF
TGTGCCAGCAGTTCTAAGGGGGGCAACTATGGCTACACCTTC
>TRBV6-2/TRBV6-3|-|-|TRBJ2-2
CASSFQPYTGELFF
TGTGCCAGCAGTTTCCAGCCCTACACCGGGGAGCTGTTTTTT
>TRBV30|-|-|TRBJ2-7
CAWIIQAGAPNEQYF
TGTGCCTGGATCATCCAGGCAGGGGCCCCGAACGAGCAGTACTTC
>TRBV30|-|TRBD2|TRBJ2-7
CACWTSGYEQYF
TGTGCCTGCTGGACTAGCGGTTACGAGCAGTACTTC
>TRBV15|-|-|TRBJ2-1
CATSSDPAKYNEQFF
TGTGCCACCAGCTCGGACCCAGCAAAATACAATGAGCAGTTCTTC
>TRBV6-5|-|-|TRBJ1-1
CASSYGRILNTEAFF
TGTGCCAGCAGTTACGGTCGAATCCTGAACACTGAAGCTTTCTTT
>TRBV7-8|-|-|TRBJ2-1
CASSHSAEGLNEQFF
TGTGCCAGCAGCCATAGTGCGGAGGGACTCAATGAGCAGTTCTTC
>TRBV7-9|-|-|TRBJ1-4
CASSLGRGGRQKLFF
TGTGCCAGCAGCTTAGGCCGAGGAGGGAGGCAAAAACTGTTTTTT
>TRBV28|-|-|TRBJ2-5
CASSGSLETQYF
TGTGCCAGCAGTGGGTCACTGGAGACCCAGTACTTC
>TRBV19|-|-|TRBJ2-7
CASSAAGSTYEQYF
TGTGCCAGTAGTGCCGCCGGGAGCACCTACGAGCAGTACTTC
>TRBV6-5|once|TRBD1|TRBJ1-2
CASSSGTGINYGYTF
TGTGCCAGCAGCTCCGGGACAGGGATTAACTATGGCTACACCTTC
>TRBV20-1|-|-|TRBJ2-4
CSARVQDIQYF
TGCAGTGCTAGAGTGCAGGACATTCAGTACTTC